The T cell receptor beta chain under discussion was sequenced for a study of shared clonotypes between healthy human individuals. A note on this clone: Other nucleotide sequences in the sample specify the same CDR3.

A deep-level run was used for the assay. Only in-frame clones appear in the TCRdb table, and some are missing; sequencing was by immunoSEQ multiplex PCR. The table lists more than 150,000 clones, over 80% of them singletons, with 0.067% in the top ten. Among the donors, all were Caucasian adults who lived in Nashville, Tennessee. This receptor was obtained from a woman aged 25 to 39 in good health. Sequenced input: naive CD4+ T cells sorted from blood. Subset in this sample: CD45RA+ positively selected.

The CDR3 DNA follows: TGTGCCAGCTCACCACCGGGGGTGGAGACCCAGTACTTC. This codes for CASSPPGVETQYF. This rearrangement joins TRBV18 to TRBJ2-5; either TRBD1 or TRBD2 may fit D (5 bases each). Germline values: CDR1 KGHSH, CDR2 LQKENI. Trimming pared 0 bases from V and 5 bases from J, leaving 7 bases between. This CDR3 spans 13 amino acids.